This TCR beta chain derives from a study of blood T cell repertoires in COVID-19. In the original analysis: Nucleated cell number was recorded as an estimate derived from reference gene primer amplification. Profiled with immunoSEQ multiplex PCR; TCRdb holds only in-frame clones, not every one. D and trimming come from the DNA, and the V and J calls and clone size come from that table. The table records about 150,000 clones, approximately 81% of them present only once. This CDR3 is built from 16 residues. With V trimmed by 0 bases and J by 1 base, 6 bases remained unmatched. Looked up from germline, CDR1 is SGHRS and CDR2 is YFSETQ.

The rearrangement uses TRBV5-1 and TRBJ2-5; TRBD1 agrees at 7 bases. The sequence was collected from a woman older than 75 with active or convalescent COVID-19. The sample comprised peripheral blood. This CDR3 reads CASSLGTGTPQETQYF. CDR3 nucleotides: TGCGCCAGCAGCTTGGGGACAGGTACCCCCCAAGAGACCCAGTACTTC.